This paragraph reports one T cell receptor beta chain. TCR beta chains were sequenced at survey level with immunoSEQ. The protocol was immunoSEQ multiplex PCR, while the TCRdb copy is restricted to in-frame clones and leaves out a portion. The sample has approximately 70,000 clones; roughly 93% are singletons. The CDR3 length is 13 residues. CDR1 GTSNPN and CDR2 SVGIG come from the germline V gene (reference sequence). The trim removed 8 bases at V and 7 bases at J, leaving 6 bases unmatched. What was sequenced was PBMCs. The TCR was taken from a middle-aged man with rheumatoid arthritis. This chain connects TRBV30 to TRBJ2-1; 12 nucleotides agree with TRBD2. For the CDR3, the DNA is TGTGCCCTGGACCTAGCGGGAGGGAATGAGCAGTTCTTC. Amino acids: CALDLAGGNEQFF.